This is a list of T cell receptor beta chains from one sample in a study of shared clonotypes between healthy human individuals. Clones were read by immunoSEQ multiplex PCR, and TCRdb kept only the in-frame ones, dropping some. This table holds about 1 million clones, about 75% found once. Sequenced material: memory CD4+ T cells sorted from blood. The receptors shown here come from a man between 18 and 29 years old in good health. The conserved cysteine and the conserved F or W are not part of the CDR3 here.

>TRBV10-2|TRBJ1-2
ASSEQGARGYT
>TRBV19|TRBJ1-1
ASRDDRGSTEAF
>TRBV5-1|TRBJ1-1
ASSWGDSEAF
>TRBV5-1|TRBJ2-1
ASSLAPRGDYNEQF
>TRBV4-1|TRBJ1-6
ASSLGQGYNSPLH
>TRBV5-5|TRBJ1-2
ASSPQQGGRIGYT
>TRBV10-3|TRBJ2-5
AISDSLEGREQY
>TRBV7-2|TRBJ2-5
ASSVLGSGAQETQY
>TRBV30|TRBJ2-5
AWRTGLAGGMKTQY
>TRBV18|TRBJ2-1
ASSPSAGGVEEQF
>TRBV27|TRBJ2-2
ASPAPGLAEFPNTGELF
>TRBV6-5|TRBJ2-2
ASSLRREDTGELF
>TRBV14|TRBJ1-4
ASSQARTVVATNEKLF
>TRBV5-4|TRBJ1-1
ASRMGQRVEAF
>TRBV18|TRBJ2-2
ASSPPGGSDDTGELF
>TRBV7-2|TRBJ2-5
ASSLVATAIQETQY
>TRBV18|TRBJ1-4
ASSPQPPGAGEKLF
>TRBV28|TRBJ2-5
ASSSGTSDLKTQY
>TRBV4-2|TRBJ2-3
ASSQGIDPRLAGYTQY
>TRBV5-4|TRBJ1-6
ASSTGQSYNSPLH
>TRBV28|TRBJ2-7
ASSARDEQY
>TRBV6-5|TRBJ2-7
ASRRGQVTYEQY
>TRBV11-2|TRBJ2-5
ASSPRDKRQETQY
>TRBV19|TRBJ1-1
ASSSESDRGQVYTEAF
>TRBV4-1|TRBJ2-1
ASSQDETGSYNEQF
>TRBV11-2|TRBJ2-3
ASSLNLGGGTDTQY
>TRBV5-1|TRBJ1-2
ASSSDGRNGYT
>TRBV18|TRBJ2-7
ASSPGQHYEQY
>TRBV11-2|TRBJ2-2
ASSFYRENTGELF
>TRBV2|TRBJ2-6
ASSSEAPISGANVLT
>TRBV9|TRBJ2-5
ASSVVGGQTQY
>TRBV5-1|TRBJ2-3
ASSHGRTGGTDTQY
>TRBV11-2|-
ASSLSGGNSYEQY
>TRBV27|TRBJ2-3
ASTREGTQY
>TRBV5-1|TRBJ2-3
ASRLTVSTDTQY
>TRBV4-1|TRBJ2-7
ASSQDPGGVYEQY
>TRBV6-1|TRBJ1-5
ASGGRDLQPQH
>TRBV5-1|TRBJ1-1
ASSLAPIGTEAF
>TRBV10-2|TRBJ2-1
ASSDLTEQF
>TRBV11-2|TRBJ1-1
ASSPSGGMNTEAF
>TRBV5-1|TRBJ2-1
ASSSGQGDHEQF
>TRBV6-6|TRBJ2-4
ATSGAENIQY
>TRBV7-7|TRBJ2-2
ASSLGQDLTGELF
>TRBV5-6|TRBJ2-2
ASSLSSGELF
>TRBV28|TRBJ2-5
ASSPIRTWAQETQY
>TRBV18|TRBJ2-3
ASSPGTALGDTQY
>TRBV19|TRBJ1-3
ASSVSATGTTGNTIY